This T cell receptor beta chain was observed in a study of blood T cells in healthy people across ages. This clonotype was seen only a few times. It was with a sample-barcoded 5' primer and a J-beta primer mix that a second PCR of roughly 7 to 12 cycles was run. TCRdb reprocessed the 5' RACE reads via MiXCR and lists one record per CDR3 protein. The repertoire consists of some 710,000 distinct CDR3 sequences, with approximately 21% occurring once and the leading ten covering 20% to 25%. The germline V gene encodes CDR1 KGHSH and CDR2 LQKENI. Trimming removed 1 base at V and 4 bases at J, with 16 bases between. CDR3 size: 16 residues.

The V gene is TRBV18, the J gene TRBJ1-2; D is possibly TRBD1 (5 bases). Sequencing was performed on blood. The source is a man in his 70s in good health. The CDR3 DNA is TGTGCCAGCTCACCACGTTCGGGCAGGGAGGCCTATGGCTACACCTTC. Residues: CASSPRSGREAYGYTF.